Shown below are 15 T cell receptor beta chains from a single sample sequenced in a study of OX40 agonist ivuxolimab in advanced cancers. Library preparation was by the immunoSEQ multiplex PCR assay. Drawn from immuneACCESS, this table holds only the in-frame rearrangements with V and J called that TCRdb kept. Clones are partly lost; checked studies trace under half to an unresolved V gene and leave the rest unexplained. This sample lists tens of thousands of clones; around 83% were detected once. The top ten clonotypes cover around 2.5% of the sample. The sample consisted of CD4+ or CD8+ T cells sorted from blood, taken in a trial of the OX40 agonist ivuxolimab. The origin of the receptors is an adult with an advanced solid tumor such as melanoma, head and neck, liver or kidney cancer.

The chain is built from TRBV7-6 and TRBJ2-3; 9 nucleotides align to TRBD2. There are 17 residues in the CDR3. The V and J ends lost 4 bases and 1 base, in that order; junction bases with no gene match: 9. Germline V gene data show CDR1 as SGHVS and CDR2 as FNYEAQ. In nucleotides, the CDR3 is TGTGCCAGCAGCTCCCCGACTAGCGGTTTTGGCACAGATACGCAGTATTTT. As protein: CASSSPTSGFGTDTQYF.

This chain uses TRBV7-9 with TRBJ1-3; no reliable D call. The ends were cut back, 4 bases at V and 0 bases at J, with 16 bases in the middle. The CDR3 contains 17 residues. CDR1 is SEHNR, CDR2 FQNEAQ, per germline (reference sequence). The CDR3 here is CASSSTGPLLSGNTIYF. Written as DNA, the CDR3 is TGTGCCAGCAGCTCGACCGGGCCTTTGCTCTCTGGAAACACCATATATTTT.

This chain uses TRBV4-3 with TRBJ2-7; D is unresolved. CDR1 is LGHNA and CDR2 is YSLEER in the germline V gene. V dropped 4 bases and J dropped 1 base, with 11 bases sitting between them. The CDR3 is 14 residues long. The CDR3 sequence: CASSPLPRSYEQYF. The CDR3 region has the DNA TGCGCCAGCAGCCCCCTCCCAAGGTCCTACGAGCAGTACTTC.

The table lists this clone with a count of one. The chain has TRBV4-1 and TRBJ2-3; TRBD2 aligns across 8 bases. V was clipped by 1 base and J by 4 bases; unmatched bases: 7. This CDR3 has 16 amino acids. Germline V gives CDR1 MGHRA, CDR2 YSYEKL. CDR3 DNA: TGCGCCAGCAGCCAAGCGATAGTAGCGGGGCCAGATACGCAGTATTTT. The encoded protein is CASSQAIVAGPDTQYF.

This chain joins TRBV19 and TRBJ2-1; TRBD1 is a possible D gene (5 bases). The germline V gene encodes CDR1 LNHDA and CDR2 SQIVND (reference sequence). This CDR3 is built from 14 residues. Trimming pared 4 bases from V and 3 bases from J, leaving 10 bases between. CDR3: CASSTRQFYNEQFF. The DNA for the CDR3 is TGTGCCAGTAGTACCCGACAGTTCTACAATGAGCAGTTCTTC.

The rearrangement links TRBV11-3 to TRBJ2-7, with D possibly being TRBD1 (6 bases). This CDR3 region has 14 residues. The germline V gene has CDR1 SGHNT and CDR2 YENEEA. V was shortened by 3 bases and J by 3 bases, with 12 bases between the two germline ends. The CDR3 bases are TGTGCCAGCAGCTTCGACAGGTTTGTCTACGAGCAGTACTTC. It yields the protein CASSFDRFVYEQYF.

Here the CDR3 DNA reads TGTGCCAGTAGCGATAATAGGGGGCCTGGAAACACCATATATTTT. It encodes CASSDNRGPGNTIYF. The chain carries TRBV19 and TRBJ1-3; 7 bases align to TRBD1. The V gene's germline CDR1 is LNHDA and CDR2 SQIVND (reference sequence). The CDR3 is 15 residues long. With 6 bases clipped from V and 2 bases from J, the junction kept 7 bases outside the gene matches. The entire variable domain, with the rest obtained from reference TRBV19 and TRBJ1-3, is as follows: DGGITQSPKYLFRKEGQNVTLSCEQNLNHDAMYWYRQDPGQGLRLIYYSQIVNDFQKGDIAEGYSVSREKKESFPLTVTSAQKNPTAFYLCASSDNRGPGNTIYFGEGSWLTVV.

The chain links TRBV11-2 to TRBJ1-2; a weak D match, TRBD1 (5 bases). Germline-derived CDR1 and CDR2 are SGHAT and FQNNGV. The V end lost 1 base, the J end lost 4 bases, and 13 bases lay between the germline ends. The CDR3 contains 15 residues. In nucleotides, the CDR3 is TGTGCCAGCAGCTTAGGCGTCAGGGCGGGCTATGGCTACACCTTC. Encoded protein: CASSLGVRAGYGYTF.

This rearrangement joins TRBV4-3 to TRBJ2-2, with 9 bases identical to TRBD1. Germline V gives CDR1 LGHNA, CDR2 YSLEER. The junction had 4 bases not matched to a gene; V was cut back by 2 bases and J by 6 bases. The CDR3 sequence is 15 residues long. The chain's CDR3 is CASSQQDRGAGELFF. The CDR3, as DNA: TGCGCCAGCAGCCAACAAGACAGGGGGGCCGGGGAGCTGTTTTTT.

J is TRBJ2-2 and V is TRBV5-6; a weak D match, TRBD2 (6 bases). This CDR3 is 16 amino acids long. V lost 1 base, J lost 2 bases, and 12 bases lay in between. Germline CDR1 is SGHDT and CDR2 is YYEEEE. The chain's CDR3 is CASSLHGSVNTGELFF. The CDR3 bases are TGTGCCAGCAGCTTGCACGGGAGTGTTAACACCGGGGAGCTGTTTTTT.

The chain employs TRBV5-1 and TRBJ2-3, with D maybe TRBD2 (6 bases). Germline assignment: CDR1 SGHRS and CDR2 YFSETQ. The CDR3 contains 16 residues. The V end lost 1 base, the J end lost 5 bases, and 17 bases lay between the germline ends. CDR3 coding DNA: TGCGCCAGCAGCTTGTCCTTGGGAGGTAGGGGAGATACGCAGTATTTT. Its translation: CASSLSLGGRGDTQYF.

The chain carries TRBV7-3 and TRBJ2-2; D might be TRBD2 (5 bases). The germline V gene encodes CDR1 SGHTA and CDR2 FQGTGA. V was shortened by 2 bases and J by 4 bases, with 14 bases between the two germline ends. CDR3 length: 16 residues. The CDR3 reads CASSLDGPRGTGELFF. In DNA form, the CDR3 reads TGTGCCAGCAGCTTAGACGGCCCCCGGGGCACCGGGGAGCTGTTTTTT.

The chain couples TRBV7-2 to TRBJ2-5, with 8 bases aligning to TRBD2. This CDR3 comprises 15 residues. Germline V lookup: CDR1 SGHTA, CDR2 FQGNSA. Trimming removed 3 bases from V and 1 base from J; junction bases left unmatched: 4. The CDR3 region is CASSFTSGFQETQYF. The CDR3 bases are TGTGCCAGCAGCTTTACTAGCGGCTTCCAAGAGACCCAGTACTTC.

This chain links TRBV27 with TRBJ2-3; no definite D call. V was cut by 5 bases and J by 3 bases, with 12 bases left in between. The CDR3 is 14 residues long. Germline V lookup: CDR1 MNHEY, CDR2 SMNVEV (reference sequence). DNA of the CDR3: TGTGCCAGCAGTGCCTTGGGTTTGACAGATACGCAGTATTTT. Its translation: CASSALGLTDTQYF.

The V and J genes are TRBV7-2 and TRBJ2-3; D gene ambiguous. V lost 5 bases, J lost 2 bases, and 11 bases lay in between. The CDR3 covers 14 residues. Germline V gives CDR1 SGHTA, CDR2 FQGNSA. The CDR3 region has the DNA TGTGCCAGCAGCCGCGCCTACCACACAGATACGCAGTATTTT. This translates into CASSRAYHTDTQYF.